The sequence of this T cell receptor (beta chain) was determined in a study of T cell changes during pregnancy in multiple sclerosis. The V gene end was trimmed by 8 bases and the J gene end by 4 bases; junction bases not matched to a gene: 5. The CDR3 has 15 residues. CDR1 and CDR2 (germline): MNHNS, SASEGT. TCRdb keeps only in-frame clones here, not all; method: immunoSEQ multiplex PCR. The table has about 34,000 clones, approximately 90% seen once. The rearrangement joins TRBV6-1 to TRBJ2-3; 14 nucleotides align to TRBD2. The specimen was peripheral blood, collected in the second trimester of pregnancy. This clonotype was sampled from a female donor in good health, enrolled as a control in a pregnancy study. DNA of the CDR3: TGTGCCAGCTTAGGGACTAGCGGGGGTTCAGATACGCAGTATTTT. Translation gives CASLGTSGGSDTQYF.